The present TCR beta chain was sequenced within a study of T cell changes during pregnancy in multiple sclerosis. The CDR3 length is 16 residues. Germline V gene sequence: CDR1 MGHRA, CDR2 YSYEKL. V was pared by 1 base and J by 10 bases, with 8 bases of the junction left unmatched. Only in-frame clones appear in the TCRdb table, and some are missing; sequencing was by immunoSEQ multiplex PCR. There are about 73,000 clones in the sample; 85% to 95% occur only once, and less than 3.5% lies in the top ten. The chain joins TRBV4-1 to TRBJ1-6, with 9 bases identical to TRBD1. The sample here was peripheral blood, taken in the third trimester of pregnancy. The origin of this receptor is a female donor in good health, enrolled as a control in a pregnancy study. The CDR3 spells CASSQGSGQGRSPLHF. DNA of the CDR3: TGCGCCAGCAGCCAAGGGTCGGGACAGGGAAGGTCACCCCTCCACTTT.